This T cell receptor (beta chain) comes out of a study of shared clonotypes between healthy human individuals. Across the study: CD4 naive and CD4 memory each took three plates per donor, while CD8 naive took two and CD8 memory one.

Per the authors' pipeline: Junction-only immunoSEQ sequences carried no quality scores, so filtering differed. The repertoire was sequenced with immunoSEQ multiplex PCR; TCRdb's copy has only in-frame clones and lacks some. Clonal size and the V and J genes are those of that table, whereas D and trimming came from the DNA. Of some 1,400,000 clones in the sample, roughly 96% were seen once. Study-level points and caveats: Blood was the only sampled material, and tissue repertoires likely differ.

CDR1 and CDR2 (germline): SGHRS, YFSETQ. V shed 4 bases and J 6 bases; nucleotides not matched to a gene: 5. CDR3 length: 15 amino acids. Of note for this clone: Its antigen remains unknown.

Sequencing was done on a sample of naive CD4+ T cells sorted from blood. Sample subset: CD45RA+ positively selected. V usage is TRBV5-1 and J usage is TRBJ1-5; TRBD1 matches at 12 bases. The sequence came from a man aged 30-40 years in good health. CDR3 region: CASSVGDRGPQPQHF. The CDR3 bases are TGCGCCAGCAGCGTGGGGGACAGGGGGCCTCAGCCCCAGCATTTT.